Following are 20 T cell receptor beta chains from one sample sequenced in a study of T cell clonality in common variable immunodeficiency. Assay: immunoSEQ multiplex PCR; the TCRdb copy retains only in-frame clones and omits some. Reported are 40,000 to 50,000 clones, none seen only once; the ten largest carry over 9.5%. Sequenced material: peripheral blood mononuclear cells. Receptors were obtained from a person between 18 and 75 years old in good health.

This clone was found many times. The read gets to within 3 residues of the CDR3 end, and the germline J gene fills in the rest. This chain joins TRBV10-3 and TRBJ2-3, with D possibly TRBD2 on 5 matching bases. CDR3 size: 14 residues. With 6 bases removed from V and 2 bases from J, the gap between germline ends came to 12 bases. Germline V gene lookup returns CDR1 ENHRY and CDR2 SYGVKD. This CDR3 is CAISPGVVTDTQYF. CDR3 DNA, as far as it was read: TGTGCCATCAGCCCCGGGGTAGTCACAGATACG.

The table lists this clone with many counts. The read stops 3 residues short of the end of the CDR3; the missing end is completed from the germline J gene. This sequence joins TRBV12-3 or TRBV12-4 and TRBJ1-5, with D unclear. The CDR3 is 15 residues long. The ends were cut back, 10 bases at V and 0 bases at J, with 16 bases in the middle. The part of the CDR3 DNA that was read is TGTGCCACCAACACCCGGGTGTATAGCAATCAGCCC. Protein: CATNTRVYSNQP. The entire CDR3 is CATNTRVYSNQPQHF.

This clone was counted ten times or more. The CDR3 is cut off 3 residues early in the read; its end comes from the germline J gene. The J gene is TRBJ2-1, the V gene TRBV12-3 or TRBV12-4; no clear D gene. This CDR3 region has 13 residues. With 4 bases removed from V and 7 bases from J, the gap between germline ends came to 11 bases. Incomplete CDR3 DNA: TGTGCCAGCAGTTGGGCAAACTCGAATGAG. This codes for CASSWANSNE. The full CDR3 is CASSWANSNEQFF.

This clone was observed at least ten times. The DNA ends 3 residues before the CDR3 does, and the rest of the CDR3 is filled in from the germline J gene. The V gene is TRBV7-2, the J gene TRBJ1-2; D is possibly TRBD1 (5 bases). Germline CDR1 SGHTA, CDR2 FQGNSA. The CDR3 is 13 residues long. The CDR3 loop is CASSYQPGEGYTF. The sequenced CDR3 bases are TGTGCCAGCAGCTACCAACCGGGGGAAGGC.

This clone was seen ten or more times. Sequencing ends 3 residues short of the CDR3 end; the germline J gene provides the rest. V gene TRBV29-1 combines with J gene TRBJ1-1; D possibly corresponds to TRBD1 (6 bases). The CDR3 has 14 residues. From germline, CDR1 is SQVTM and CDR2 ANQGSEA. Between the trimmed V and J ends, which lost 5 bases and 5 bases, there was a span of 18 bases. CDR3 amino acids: CSVLYAGDNTEAFF. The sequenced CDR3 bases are TGCAGCGTTCTATACGCAGGGGATAATACTGAA.

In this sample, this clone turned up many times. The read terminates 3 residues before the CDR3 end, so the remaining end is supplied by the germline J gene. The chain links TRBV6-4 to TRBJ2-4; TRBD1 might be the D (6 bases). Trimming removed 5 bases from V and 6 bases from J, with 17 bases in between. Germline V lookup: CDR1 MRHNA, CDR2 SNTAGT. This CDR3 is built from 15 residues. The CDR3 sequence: CASSSHQGILNIQYF. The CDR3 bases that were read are TGTGCCAGCAGTTCCCATCAGGGGATTTTAAACATT.

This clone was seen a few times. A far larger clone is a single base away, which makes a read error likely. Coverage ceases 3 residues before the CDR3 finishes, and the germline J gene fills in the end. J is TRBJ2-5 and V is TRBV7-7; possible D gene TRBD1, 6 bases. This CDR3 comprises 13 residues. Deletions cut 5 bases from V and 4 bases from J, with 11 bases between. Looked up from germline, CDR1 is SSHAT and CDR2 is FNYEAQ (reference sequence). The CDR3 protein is CASSVVQGETQYF. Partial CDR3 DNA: TGTGCCAGCAGCGTAGTACAGGGAGAGACC.

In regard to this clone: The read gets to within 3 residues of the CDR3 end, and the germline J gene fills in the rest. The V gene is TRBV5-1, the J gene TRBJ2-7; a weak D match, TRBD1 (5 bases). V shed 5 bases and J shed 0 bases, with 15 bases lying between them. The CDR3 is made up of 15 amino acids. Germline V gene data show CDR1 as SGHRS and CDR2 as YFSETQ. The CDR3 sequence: CASSDIQASSYEQYF. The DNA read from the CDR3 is TGCGCCAGCAGTGATATACAGGCGAGCTCCTACGAG.

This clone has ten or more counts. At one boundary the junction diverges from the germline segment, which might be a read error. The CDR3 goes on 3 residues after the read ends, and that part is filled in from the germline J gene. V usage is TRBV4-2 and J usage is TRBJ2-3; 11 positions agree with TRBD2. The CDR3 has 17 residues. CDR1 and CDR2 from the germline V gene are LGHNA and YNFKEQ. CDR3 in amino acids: CASSQDRIAGGSDTQYF. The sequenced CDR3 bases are TGCGCCAGCAGCCAAGATCGGATAGCGGGGGGGTCAGATACG.

The CDR3 sequence: CASRGGLAGGQTQYF. The covered CDR3 bases are TGTGCCAGCAGGGGGGGGCTAGCGGGGGGTCAGACC. The J gene is TRBJ2-5, the V gene TRBV2; 11 nucleotides align to TRBD2. The CDR3 end lies 3 residues beyond the end of the read and is filled in from the germline J gene. J gave up 6 bases and V 6 bases, and 9 bases lay outside the gene matches. Looked up from germline, CDR1 is SNHLY and CDR2 is FYNNEI. The CDR3 length is 15 residues.

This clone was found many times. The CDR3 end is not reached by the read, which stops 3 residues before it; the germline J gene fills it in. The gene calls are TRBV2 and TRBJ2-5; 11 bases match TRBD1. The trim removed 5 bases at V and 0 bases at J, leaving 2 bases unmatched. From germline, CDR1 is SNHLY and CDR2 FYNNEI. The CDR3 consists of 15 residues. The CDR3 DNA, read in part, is TGTGCCAGCAGTCGGGACAGGGGGGACCAAGAGACC. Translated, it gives CASSRDRGDQET. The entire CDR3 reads CASSRDRGDQETQYF.

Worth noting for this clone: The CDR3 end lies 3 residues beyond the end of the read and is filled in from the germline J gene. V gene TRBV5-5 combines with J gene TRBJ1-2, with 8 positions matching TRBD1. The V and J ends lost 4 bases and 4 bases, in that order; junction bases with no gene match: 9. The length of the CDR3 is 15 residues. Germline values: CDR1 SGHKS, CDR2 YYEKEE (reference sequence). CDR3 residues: CASSRRTDRAYGYTF. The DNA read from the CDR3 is TGTGCCAGCAGCCGGCGGACGGACAGGGCCTATGGC.

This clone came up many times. This chain's CDR3 is CSAPRGGSGYGYTF. CDR3 DNA (partial): TGCAGTGCGCCCCGCGGTGGGTCCGGCTATGGC. The V gene is TRBV20-1, the J gene TRBJ1-2; no clear D gene. The CDR3 is cut off 3 residues early in the read; its end comes from the germline J gene. The CDR3 consists of 14 residues. V lost 6 bases and J 4 bases, leaving 18 bases between the germline ends. CDR1 is DFQATT and CDR2 is SNEGSKA in the germline V gene (reference sequence).

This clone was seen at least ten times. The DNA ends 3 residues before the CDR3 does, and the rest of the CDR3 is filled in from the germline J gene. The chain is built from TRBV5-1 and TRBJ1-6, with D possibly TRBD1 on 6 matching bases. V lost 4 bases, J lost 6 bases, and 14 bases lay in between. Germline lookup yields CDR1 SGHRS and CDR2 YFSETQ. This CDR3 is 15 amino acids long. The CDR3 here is CASSHPGHSNSPLHF. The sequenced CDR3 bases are TGCGCCAGCAGCCATCCGGGACACAGTAATTCACCC.

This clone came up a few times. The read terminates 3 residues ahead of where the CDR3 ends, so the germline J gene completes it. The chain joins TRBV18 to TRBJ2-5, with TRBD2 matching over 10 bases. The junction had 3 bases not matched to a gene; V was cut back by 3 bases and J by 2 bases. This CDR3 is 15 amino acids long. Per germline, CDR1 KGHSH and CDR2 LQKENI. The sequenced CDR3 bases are TGTGCCAGCTCACCGGGACTAGCGATTCAAGAGACC. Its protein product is CASSPGLAIQET. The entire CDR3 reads CASSPGLAIQETQYF. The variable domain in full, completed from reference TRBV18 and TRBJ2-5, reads NAGVMQNPRHLVRRRGQEARLRCSPMKGHSHVYWYRQLPEEGLKFMVYLQKENIIDESGMPKERFSAEFPKEGPSILRIQQVVRGDSAAYFCASSPGLAIQETQYFGPGTRLLVL.

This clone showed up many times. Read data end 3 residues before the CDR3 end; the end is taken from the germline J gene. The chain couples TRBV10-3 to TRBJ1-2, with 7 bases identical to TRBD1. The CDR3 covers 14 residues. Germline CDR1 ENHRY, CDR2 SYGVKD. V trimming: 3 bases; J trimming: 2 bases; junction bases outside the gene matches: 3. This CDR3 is CAISEGQANYGYTF. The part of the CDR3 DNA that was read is TGTGCCATCAGTGAAGGACAGGCAAACTATGGC.

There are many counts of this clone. CDR3: CSATETGVGNQPQHF. CDR3 DNA, as far as it was read: TGCAGTGCTACCGAGACAGGGGTGGGCAATCAGCCC. The chain combines TRBV20-1 with TRBJ1-5; 8 bases are shared with TRBD1. The CDR3 is cut off 3 residues early in the read; its end comes from the germline J gene. The CDR3 totals 15 residues. Germline loops: CDR1 DFQATT, CDR2 SNEGSKA (reference sequence). The V gene end was trimmed by 4 bases and the J gene end by 2 bases; junction bases not matched to a gene: 7.

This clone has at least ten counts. The CDR3 region is CSATISSYEQYF. The sequenced part of the CDR3 DNA is TGCAGTGCTACCATCAGCTCCTACGAG. V and J are TRBV20-1 and TRBJ2-7; D remains ambiguous. The read terminates 3 residues before the CDR3 end, so the remaining end is supplied by the germline J gene. Germline V gives CDR1 DFQATT, CDR2 SNEGSKA (reference sequence). The V and J ends lost 4 bases and 0 bases respectively, with 7 bases between them. The CDR3 contains 12 residues.

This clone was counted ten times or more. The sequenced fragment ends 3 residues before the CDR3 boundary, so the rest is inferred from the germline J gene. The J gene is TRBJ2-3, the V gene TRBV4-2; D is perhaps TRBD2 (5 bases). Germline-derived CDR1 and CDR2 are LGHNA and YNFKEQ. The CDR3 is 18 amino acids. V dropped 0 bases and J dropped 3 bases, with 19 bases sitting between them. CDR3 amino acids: CASSQDGPRGVGTDTQYF. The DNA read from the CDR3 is TGTGCCAGCAGCCAAGATGGGCCTCGGGGAGTTGGGACAGATACG.

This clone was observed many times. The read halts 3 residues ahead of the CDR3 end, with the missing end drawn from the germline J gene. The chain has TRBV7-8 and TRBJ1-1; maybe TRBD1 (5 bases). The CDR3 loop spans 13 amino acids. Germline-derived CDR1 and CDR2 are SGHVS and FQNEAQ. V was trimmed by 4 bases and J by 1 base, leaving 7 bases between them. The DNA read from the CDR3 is TGTGCCAGCAGCTCAGACAGGAACACTGAA. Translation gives CASSSDRNTE. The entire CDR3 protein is CASSSDRNTEAFF.